Listed below are T cell receptor beta chains from one sample, sequenced in a study of cytomegalovirus exposure and HLA in healthy donors. The table came from immunoSEQ multiplex PCR; TCRdb's copy has only in-frame clones and leaves some out. The sample yields more than 90,000 clones, 78% seen once. The specimen sequenced was PBMCs. The receptors originated from a woman aged 55 to 70 in good health and CMV-seronegative. CDR3s include the opening cysteine and the closing phenylalanine or tryptophan. D genes are given only for firm matches. Size tells how often a clone was seen (once, few, many) or the class of an expanded clone, and some rows leave it out.

v_gene,abundance,j_gene,len,d_gene,CDR3nt,CDR3aa
TRBV4-1,-,TRBJ1-1,13,-,TGCGCCAGCGGCCAGAGCACGGACACTGAAGCTTTCTTT,CASGQSTDTEAFF
TRBV9,-,TRBJ2-5,14,-,TGTGCCAGCAGCGTAGGAAACTTCCAAGAGACCCAGTACTTC,CASSVGNFQETQYF
TRBV12-5,-,TRBJ2-5,17,TRBD2,TGTGCTAGTGGTGGGGCGGGACTAGCGGGGGGTCAAGAGACCCAGTACTTC,CASGGAGLAGGQETQYF
TRBV27,-,TRBJ1-2,12,TRBD1,TGTGCCAGCAGGCTAAACAGGGGTGGCTACACCTTC,CASRLNRGGYTF
TRBV6-1,few,TRBJ1-3,15,TRBD1,TGTGCCAGCAGTGAAGGGGACAGCCGTGGAAACACCATATATTTT,CASSEGDSRGNTIYF
TRBV6-5,-,TRBJ1-1,14,-,TGTGCCAGCAGTTACGGGCAGTATTACACTGAAGCTTTCTTT,CASSYGQYYTEAFF
TRBV29-1,few,TRBJ2-3,10,-,TGCAGCGTACTAGGGGATACGCAGTATTTT,CSVLGDTQYF
TRBV7-2,few,TRBJ1-2,15,TRBD1,TGTGCCAGCAGCCTTGTGTCGGGACAGGGGATCGGCTACACCTTC,CASSLVSGQGIGYTF
TRBV7-9,-,TRBJ2-7,14,-,TGTGCCAGCAGCTTAATACAGATCTCCTACGAGCAGTACTTC,CASSLIQISYEQYF
TRBV30,-,TRBJ1-4,14,TRBD1,TGTGCCTTGACAGGGAAAGCAACTAATGAAAAACTGTTTTTT,CALTGKATNEKLFF
TRBV2,-,TRBJ1-5,16,-,TGTGCCAGCAGTGGAATCGAGCGGAAAGGTGGCCAGCCCCAGCATTTT,CASSGIERKGGQPQHF
TRBV5-4,-,TRBJ1-1,15,-,TGTGCCAGCAGTTGGGACTCCTTCGGGGACACTGAAGCTTTCTTT,CASSWDSFGDTEAFF
TRBV4-3,few,TRBJ2-7,13,-,TGCGCCAGCAGCCAGTCACAGGGCTACGAGCAGTACTTC,CASSQSQGYEQYF
TRBV15,-,TRBJ2-5,15,TRBD1,TGTGCCACCAGCAGAGGGGACAGAGACCGAGAGACCCAGTACTTC,CATSRGDRDRETQYF
TRBV6-5,few,TRBJ1-1,15,-,TGTGCCAGCAGTTACGGTATAGAGATGAACACTGAAGCTTTCTTT,CASSYGIEMNTEAFF
TRBV6-6,-,TRBJ2-7,14,TRBD1,TGTGCCAGCAGTTACGGGACAGGGATCTACGAGCAGTACTTC,CASSYGTGIYEQYF
TRBV4-3,-,TRBJ1-1,16,TRBD1,TGCGCCAGCAGCCAAGAGATGGACAGGGTGAACACTGAAGCTTTCTTT,CASSQEMDRVNTEAFF
TRBV7-2,once,TRBJ1-5,16,TRBD1,TGTGCCAGCAGCTTAGGAACAGGGGGCGTCAATCAGCCCCAGCATTTT,CASSLGTGGVNQPQHF
TRBV10-2,few,TRBJ1-1,14,-,TGCGCCAGCAGTGAGTGGATCGGGGAGACTGAAGCTTTCTTT,CASSEWIGETEAFF
TRBV27,-,TRBJ2-1,16,TRBD1,TGTGCCAGCAGTCTTCTGGACAGGACGACCTACAATGAGCAGTTCTTC,CASSLLDRTTYNEQFF
TRBV9,-,TRBJ1-6,14,TRBD1,TGTGCCAGCAGCGTAGGGACAGGGGATTCACCCCTCCACTTT,CASSVGTGDSPLHF
TRBV6-1,-,TRBJ2-7,15,TRBD1,TGTGCCAGCAGTGACCCCAGGGGGTACGAGAACGAGCAGTACTTC,CASSDPRGYENEQYF
TRBV30,few,TRBJ2-3,12,-,TGTGCCTGGAGTGTACCGGCAGATACGCAGTATTTT,CAWSVPADTQYF
TRBV7-2,-,TRBJ1-1,13,TRBD1,TGTGCCAGCAGCTTACAGGGGGACACTGAAGCTTTCTTT,CASSLQGDTEAFF
TRBV19,-,TRBJ2-7,11,-,TGTGCCAGCAGCTTCCAGGACGAGCAGTACTTC,CASSFQDEQYF
TRBV7-8,-,TRBJ2-7,16,-,TGTGCCAGCAGCTCCCCATGGGCGGACAGCTCCTACGAGCAGTACTTC,CASSSPWADSSYEQYF
TRBV4-1,-,TRBJ1-4,15,TRBD1,TGCGCCAGCAGCCAGACCCGGGACAGTAATGAAAAACTGTTTTTT,CASSQTRDSNEKLFF
TRBV10-2,-,TRBJ2-1,11,-,TGCGCCAGCAGCCCCCCAGGGGAGCAGTTCTTC,CASSPPGEQFF
TRBV2,-,TRBJ2-3,14,-,TGTGCCAGCAGCCACAGGTTTAAGGCAGATACGCAGTATTTT,CASSHRFKADTQYF
TRBV4-1,-,TRBJ1-2,12,-,TGCGCCAGCAGCCAAGCTATCGGTGGCTACACCTTC,CASSQAIGGYTF
TRBV4-3,-,TRBJ1-2,15,-,TGCGCCAGCTCCCAACAGGGTGTTGGAAACTATGGCTACACCTTC,CASSQQGVGNYGYTF
TRBV10-3,-,TRBJ1-1,13,TRBD1,TGTGCCATCGGCACCGACAGGGCCACTGAAGCTTTCTTT,CAIGTDRATEAFF
TRBV5-4,few,TRBJ2-1,12,-,TGTGCCAGCAGCGTTAGTTTGAATGAGCAGTTCTTC,CASSVSLNEQFF
TRBV19,-,TRBJ1-2,16,-,TGTGCCAGTAGTCCCCCCGGGTCTTCCGGCTCTGGTGGCTACACCTTC,CASSPPGSSGSGGYTF
TRBV23-1,-,TRBJ1-2,12,-,TGCGCCTGGCGAGGGGGTCCCTTGGGCTACACCTTC,CAWRGGPLGYTF
TRBV5-6,few,TRBJ1-5,14,-,TGTGCCAGCAGCTTAATGATGGGAGATCAGCCCCAGCATTTT,CASSLMMGDQPQHF
TRBV4-3,few,TRBJ1-1,15,-,TGCGCCAGCAGCCGAGAACAGGTTTTAAACACTGAAGCTTTCTTT,CASSREQVLNTEAFF
TRBV4-1,-,TRBJ1-1,14,-,TGCGCCAGCAGCCAAGCTACAGGGACCACTGAAGCTTTCTTT,CASSQATGTTEAFF
TRBV10-3,-,TRBJ1-2,16,-,TGTGCCATCAGTGAGTCGTTGGGGGCGGCTACTTATGGCTACACCTTC,CAISESLGAATYGYTF
TRBV6-1,-,TRBJ1-4,12,-,TGTGCCAGCAGTGAAGACAAGGAAAAACTGTTTTTT,CASSEDKEKLFF
TRBV19,-,TRBJ1-1,14,TRBD1,TGTGCCAGTCGGACAGGAGATTTGAACACTGAAGCTTTCTTT,CASRTGDLNTEAFF
TRBV11-2,-,TRBJ2-3,14,TRBD1,TGTGCCAGCTCGGACAGGGGGAGGGCAGATACGCAGTATTTT,CASSDRGRADTQYF
TRBV30,-,TRBJ1-1,14,TRBD1,TGTGCCTGGACCCCTTGGACAGGGGGGACTGAAGCTTTCTTT,CAWTPWTGGTEAFF
TRBV11-2,-,TRBJ2-5,16,TRBD2,TGTGCCAGCAGCTTAACCCTAGCGGGGGGGGGTAAGACCCAGTACTTC,CASSLTLAGGGKTQYF
TRBV27,-,TRBJ1-4,19,-,TGTGCCAGCACACCTCCCTTCCCCCGGTCAAGGGCCAGGGGAATTAAACTGTTTTTT,CASTPPFPRSRARGIKLFF
TRBV14,-,TRBJ2-5,15,TRBD2,TGTGCCAGCAGCCAATTAGCGGGAGGTGGAGAGACCCAGTACTTC,CASSQLAGGGETQYF
TRBV2,-,TRBJ2-2,13,-,TGTGCCAGCACCCGACTTGGTTCCGGGGAGCTGTTTTTT,CASTRLGSGELFF
TRBV2,-,TRBJ2-7,13,-,TGTGCCAGCAGTAGGTCCCGAGGCAACGAGCAGTACTTC,CASSRSRGNEQYF
TRBV2,once,TRBJ2-7,13,TRBD1,TGTGCCAGCAGTGGGACAGGGGGACACGAGCAGTACTTC,CASSGTGGHEQYF
TRBV6-1,-,TRBJ1-4,13,-,TGTGCCAGCAGTGAGCAGGGGTGGGAAAAACTGTTTTTT,CASSEQGWEKLFF
TRBV9,-,TRBJ1-4,14,TRBD1,TGTGCCAGCAGCGTGGGACAGGGTAATGAAAAACTGTTTTTT,CASSVGQGNEKLFF
TRBV28,once,TRBJ1-2,15,-,TGTGCCAGCAGCCCCCACAAGGGAGGGCGGGATGGCTACACCTTC,CASSPHKGGRDGYTF
TRBV19,-,TRBJ1-1,16,TRBD1,TGTGCCAGTATGCGGGGGACAGGAGAGATGAACACTGAAGCTTTCTTT,CASMRGTGEMNTEAFF
TRBV19,-,TRBJ1-2,14,TRBD1,TGTGCCAGTATGTGGAAGGGGGCGTCTCATGGCTACACCTTC,CASMWKGASHGYTF
TRBV6-6,-,TRBJ2-5,15,TRBD1,TGTGCCAGCAGTTACTTACAGGGGGGACAAGAGACCCAGTACTTC,CASSYLQGGQETQYF
TRBV6-6,-,TRBJ2-3,16,-,TGTGCCAGCAGCCTCGGGGCCGGGACACTATGGGATACGCAGTATTTT,CASSLGAGTLWDTQYF
TRBV10-3,-,TRBJ2-7,13,TRBD2,TGTGCCATCAGGGGGACTAGCGGGGTTGAGCAGTACTTC,CAIRGTSGVEQYF
TRBV27,-,TRBJ1-3,14,TRBD1,TGTGCCAGCAGTTCCGGACAGGGAACGGACACCATATATTTT,CASSSGQGTDTIYF
TRBV10-3,-,TRBJ2-7,12,-,TGTGCCATCAGTGGTTCCAGCGACGAGCAGTACTTC,CAISGSSDEQYF
TRBV18,-,TRBJ2-3,15,TRBD1,TGTGCCAGCTCACCATTCGGACAGGGTGGGAATACGCAGTATTTT,CASSPFGQGGNTQYF